The 17 T cell receptor beta chains below all came from one sample that was sequenced in a study of regulatory T cells in long-lasting Graves disease. Construction of TCR beta libraries relied on iRepertoire HTBI primers and on Arm-PCR targeting CDR3 regions. TCRdb re-called the multiplex PCR reads through MiXCR, storing one row per CDR3 protein. This sample has a few hundred thousand distinct CDR3 sequences, with about 11% found just once. Regarding time point: newly diagnosed GD, antithyroid drugs for less than 3 months. TCR sequences were obtained from RNA taken from PBMCs. Another study also made use of these data, one on T cells in Graves' hyperthyroidism and ophthalmopathy.

Sequenced here: peripheral blood mononuclear cells (PBMCs), sampled at new diagnosis, from a patient treated with antithyroid drugs. These TCRs come from a woman under 30 with Graves disease.

This clonotype was observed at least ten times. V gene TRBV20-1 combines with J gene TRBJ2-3; 11 bases are shared with TRBD2. Germline V gene lookup returns CDR1 DFQATT and CDR2 SNEGSKA (reference sequence). The CDR3 has 16 amino acids. The V segment lost 3 bases and the J segment 0 bases; nucleotides outside the gene matches: 5. CDR3 loop: CSASALAGDSTDTQYF. In DNA, the CDR3 is TGCAGTGCTAGCGCACTAGCGGGGGATAGCACAGATACGCAGTATTTT.

This clonotype was counted many times. A much bigger clone sits one base away, suggesting this may be a read error. Since the CDR3 does not end with the conserved phenylalanine or tryptophan, this likely comes from a read error. The chain couples TRBV12-3 or TRBV12-4 to TRBJ1-1, with D maybe TRBD1 (6 bases). This CDR3 contains 14 residues. The V and J ends lost 6 bases and 1 base respectively, with 12 bases between them. The CDR3 spells CASRSGGANTEAFL. CDR3 sequence (DNA): TGTGCCAGCAGATCGGGGGGCGCGAACACTGAAGCTTTCCTT.

This clonotype was counted at least ten times. The V call is TRBV11-2, the J call TRBJ1-1; no reliable D call. Germline V gene sequence: CDR1 SGHAT, CDR2 FQNNGV. CDR3 length: 12 amino acids. The V end lost 5 bases, the J end lost 6 bases, and 10 bases lay between the germline ends. CDR3 in DNA: TGTGCCAGCAGCCTCCCAGTACCTGAAGCTTTCTTT. It specifies CASSLPVPEAFF. Full variable domain (outside the CDR3, taken from reference TRBV11-2 and TRBJ1-1): EAGVAQSPRYKIIEKRQSVAFWCNPISGHATLYWYQQILGQGPKLLIQFQNNGVVDDSQLPKDRFSAERLKGVDSTLKIQPAKLEDSAVYLCASSLPVPEAFFGQGTRLTVV.

About this clonotype: A much more abundant neighbour one base away suggests this may be a read error. The chain employs TRBV5-1 and TRBJ2-1, with TRBD2 identical over 7 bases. The CDR3 runs 16 residues. From germline, CDR1 is SGHRS and CDR2 YFSETQ. The V segment lost 4 bases and the J segment 1 base; nucleotides outside the gene matches: 8. The CDR3 region is CASSPTGGGSYNEQFF. CDR3 sequence (DNA): TGCGCCAGCAGCCCCACTGGCGGGGGTTCCTACAATGAGCAGTTCTTC.

This clonotype has a count of ten or more. The V gene is TRBV7-8, the J gene TRBJ2-1; unclear D gene. Germline V gene sequence: CDR1 SGHVS, CDR2 FQNEAQ. The CDR3 loop spans 14 amino acids. Trimming shortened V by 1 base and J by 6 bases, and 10 bases separated the two germline ends. The CDR3: CASSLGGPANEQFF. CDR3 nucleotides: TGTGCCAGCAGCTTAGGGGGTCCGGCCAATGAGCAGTTCTTC. The full variable domain, with the rest looked up from reference TRBV7-8 and TRBJ2-1, is GAGVSQSPRYKVAKRGQDVALRCDPISGHVSLFWYQQALGQGPEFLTYFQNEAQLDKSGLPSDRFFAERPEGSVSTLKIQRTQQEDSAVYLCASSLGGPANEQFFGPGTRLTVL.

This clonotype showed up many times. This chain uses TRBV29-1 with TRBJ1-2; the D gene is possibly TRBD1 (6 bases). Germline V gene sequence: CDR1 SQVTM, CDR2 ANQGSEA. V was trimmed by 3 bases and J by 3 bases, leaving 14 bases between them. The CDR3 length is 14 residues. CDR3 coding DNA: TGCAGCGTTGATCGGGGGGGCCCATACTATGGCTACACCTTC. This translates into CSVDRGGPYYGYTF.

The V gene is TRBV14, the J gene TRBJ1-2; D gene uncertain. This CDR3 is built from 12 residues. The ends were cut back, 6 bases at V and 5 bases at J, with 10 bases in the middle. Per the germline V gene, CDR1 is SGHDN and CDR2 is FVKESK. The CDR3 sequence is CASSPDTYGYTF. The CDR3 DNA follows: TGTGCCAGCAGTCCGGATACTTATGGCTACACCTTC.

In this sample, this clonotype turned up a few times. The chain recombines TRBV5-1 with TRBJ2-7; D might be TRBD1 (6 bases). Germline lookup yields CDR1 SGHRS and CDR2 YFSETQ. With 2 bases removed from V and 6 bases from J, the gap between germline ends came to 15 bases. This CDR3 comprises 14 residues. CDR3 amino acids: CASSFRSQDSEQYF. Written as DNA, the CDR3 is TGCGCCAGCAGCTTTAGATCGCAGGACAGCGAGCAGTACTTC.

This clonotype was observed many times. The chain employs TRBV6-2 or TRBV6-3 and TRBJ1-6; D not resolved. There are 14 residues in the CDR3. The germline V gene has CDR1 MNHEY and CDR2 SVGEGT. Deletions cut 2 bases from V and 10 bases from J, with 12 bases between. The CDR3 nucleotides read TGTGCCAGCAGTTACCCGCAGTTGCGCTCACCCCTCCACTTT. Translated, it gives CASSYPQLRSPLHF.

J is TRBJ2-1 and V is TRBV11-2; TRBD2 agrees at 7 bases. CDR1 and CDR2 from the germline V gene are SGHAT and FQNNGV. The trim removed 5 bases at V and 11 bases at J, leaving 3 bases unmatched. The CDR3 loop spans 11 amino acids. CDR3 sequence (DNA): TGTGCCAGCAGCCCCGGGGGGAAGCAGTTCTTC. It is translated as CASSPGGKQFF.

This clonotype was detected a few times. The chain joins TRBV18 to TRBJ2-1, with D possibly matching TRBD2 (5 bases). Deletions cut 3 bases from V and 4 bases from J, with 13 bases between. The germline V gene encodes CDR1 KGHSH and CDR2 LQKENI. CDR3 size: 15 residues. The CDR3 DNA sequence: TGTGCCAGCTCACCCCTCGGAGGCGGGTACAATGAGCAGTTCTTC. Translation gives CASSPLGGGYNEQFF.

This clonotype showed up just a few times. V is TRBV6-2 or TRBV6-3 and J is TRBJ2-7, with D hard to call. The CDR3 extends over 15 amino acids. Between the trimmed V and J ends, which lost 6 bases and 0 bases, there was a span of 15 bases. Germline CDR1 and CDR2: MNHEY and SVGEGT. The CDR3 nucleotides are TGTGCCAGCAGGAGGACGGAGTATAGCTCCTACGAGCAGTACGTC. It encodes CASRRTEYSSYEQYV.

This clonotype was detected ten times or more. This chain links TRBV7-9 with TRBJ2-3; 8 positions agree with TRBD2. The CDR3 extends over 16 amino acids. Germline loops: CDR1 SEHNR, CDR2 FQNEAQ (reference sequence). V shed 7 bases, J shed 4 bases, and the junction held 13 bases outside the gene matches. The CDR3 DNA follows: TGTGCCAGCAACTCGATCGGGACTAGTGGCGCAGATACGCAGTATTTT. Amino acids: CASNSIGTSGADTQYF.

This clonotype has just a few counts. This chain links TRBV24-1 with TRBJ2-2; the D is unclear. The CDR3 extends over 12 amino acids. Germline V CDR1 and CDR2: KGHDR, SFDVKD. The germline V and J ends were trimmed by 1 base and 7 bases, with 3 bases remaining between them. In DNA form, the CDR3 reads TGTGCCACCAGTGATTTCCTCGGGGAGCTGTTTTTT. Translating it yields CATSDFLGELFF.

This clonotype was recorded many times. The chain uses TRBV19 and TRBJ2-3; a possible D gene is TRBD2 (5 bases). Looked up from germline, CDR1 is LNHDA and CDR2 is SQIVND (reference sequence). Deletions cut 3 bases from V and 2 bases from J, with 9 bases between. This CDR3 region has 14 residues. The CDR3 DNA is TGTGCCAGTAGTATCAGCGGATACACAGATACGCAGTATTTT. It specifies CASSISGYTDTQYF. Full variable domain (remainder filled in from reference TRBV19 and TRBJ2-3): DGGITQSPKYLFRKEGQNVTLSCEQNLNHDAMYWYRQDPGQGLRLIYYSQIVNDFQKGDIAEGYSVSREKKESFPLTVTSAQKNPTAFYLCASSISGYTDTQYFGPGTRLTVL.

The chain combines TRBV6-6 with TRBJ2-2, with D unresolved. Looked up from germline, CDR1 is MNHNY and CDR2 is SVGAGI (reference sequence). V gave up 0 bases and J gave up 4 bases, with 15 bases separating them. The CDR3 totals 17 residues. CDR3 sequence (DNA): TGTGCCAGCAGTTACTCGTTGTCTGCGTTGGGCACCGGGGAGCTGTTTTTT. Translated, it gives CASSYSLSALGTGELFF.

The table lists this clonotype with many counts. V is TRBV11-2 and J is TRBJ2-3; no clear D. The CDR3 is made up of 14 amino acids. CDR1 and CDR2 (germline): SGHAT, FQNNGV. V was trimmed by 6 bases and J by 0 bases, leaving 10 bases between them. The CDR3 DNA reads as TGTGCCAGCAGATTTGGAGTTAGCACAGATACGCAGTATTTT. Amino acids: CASRFGVSTDTQYF.